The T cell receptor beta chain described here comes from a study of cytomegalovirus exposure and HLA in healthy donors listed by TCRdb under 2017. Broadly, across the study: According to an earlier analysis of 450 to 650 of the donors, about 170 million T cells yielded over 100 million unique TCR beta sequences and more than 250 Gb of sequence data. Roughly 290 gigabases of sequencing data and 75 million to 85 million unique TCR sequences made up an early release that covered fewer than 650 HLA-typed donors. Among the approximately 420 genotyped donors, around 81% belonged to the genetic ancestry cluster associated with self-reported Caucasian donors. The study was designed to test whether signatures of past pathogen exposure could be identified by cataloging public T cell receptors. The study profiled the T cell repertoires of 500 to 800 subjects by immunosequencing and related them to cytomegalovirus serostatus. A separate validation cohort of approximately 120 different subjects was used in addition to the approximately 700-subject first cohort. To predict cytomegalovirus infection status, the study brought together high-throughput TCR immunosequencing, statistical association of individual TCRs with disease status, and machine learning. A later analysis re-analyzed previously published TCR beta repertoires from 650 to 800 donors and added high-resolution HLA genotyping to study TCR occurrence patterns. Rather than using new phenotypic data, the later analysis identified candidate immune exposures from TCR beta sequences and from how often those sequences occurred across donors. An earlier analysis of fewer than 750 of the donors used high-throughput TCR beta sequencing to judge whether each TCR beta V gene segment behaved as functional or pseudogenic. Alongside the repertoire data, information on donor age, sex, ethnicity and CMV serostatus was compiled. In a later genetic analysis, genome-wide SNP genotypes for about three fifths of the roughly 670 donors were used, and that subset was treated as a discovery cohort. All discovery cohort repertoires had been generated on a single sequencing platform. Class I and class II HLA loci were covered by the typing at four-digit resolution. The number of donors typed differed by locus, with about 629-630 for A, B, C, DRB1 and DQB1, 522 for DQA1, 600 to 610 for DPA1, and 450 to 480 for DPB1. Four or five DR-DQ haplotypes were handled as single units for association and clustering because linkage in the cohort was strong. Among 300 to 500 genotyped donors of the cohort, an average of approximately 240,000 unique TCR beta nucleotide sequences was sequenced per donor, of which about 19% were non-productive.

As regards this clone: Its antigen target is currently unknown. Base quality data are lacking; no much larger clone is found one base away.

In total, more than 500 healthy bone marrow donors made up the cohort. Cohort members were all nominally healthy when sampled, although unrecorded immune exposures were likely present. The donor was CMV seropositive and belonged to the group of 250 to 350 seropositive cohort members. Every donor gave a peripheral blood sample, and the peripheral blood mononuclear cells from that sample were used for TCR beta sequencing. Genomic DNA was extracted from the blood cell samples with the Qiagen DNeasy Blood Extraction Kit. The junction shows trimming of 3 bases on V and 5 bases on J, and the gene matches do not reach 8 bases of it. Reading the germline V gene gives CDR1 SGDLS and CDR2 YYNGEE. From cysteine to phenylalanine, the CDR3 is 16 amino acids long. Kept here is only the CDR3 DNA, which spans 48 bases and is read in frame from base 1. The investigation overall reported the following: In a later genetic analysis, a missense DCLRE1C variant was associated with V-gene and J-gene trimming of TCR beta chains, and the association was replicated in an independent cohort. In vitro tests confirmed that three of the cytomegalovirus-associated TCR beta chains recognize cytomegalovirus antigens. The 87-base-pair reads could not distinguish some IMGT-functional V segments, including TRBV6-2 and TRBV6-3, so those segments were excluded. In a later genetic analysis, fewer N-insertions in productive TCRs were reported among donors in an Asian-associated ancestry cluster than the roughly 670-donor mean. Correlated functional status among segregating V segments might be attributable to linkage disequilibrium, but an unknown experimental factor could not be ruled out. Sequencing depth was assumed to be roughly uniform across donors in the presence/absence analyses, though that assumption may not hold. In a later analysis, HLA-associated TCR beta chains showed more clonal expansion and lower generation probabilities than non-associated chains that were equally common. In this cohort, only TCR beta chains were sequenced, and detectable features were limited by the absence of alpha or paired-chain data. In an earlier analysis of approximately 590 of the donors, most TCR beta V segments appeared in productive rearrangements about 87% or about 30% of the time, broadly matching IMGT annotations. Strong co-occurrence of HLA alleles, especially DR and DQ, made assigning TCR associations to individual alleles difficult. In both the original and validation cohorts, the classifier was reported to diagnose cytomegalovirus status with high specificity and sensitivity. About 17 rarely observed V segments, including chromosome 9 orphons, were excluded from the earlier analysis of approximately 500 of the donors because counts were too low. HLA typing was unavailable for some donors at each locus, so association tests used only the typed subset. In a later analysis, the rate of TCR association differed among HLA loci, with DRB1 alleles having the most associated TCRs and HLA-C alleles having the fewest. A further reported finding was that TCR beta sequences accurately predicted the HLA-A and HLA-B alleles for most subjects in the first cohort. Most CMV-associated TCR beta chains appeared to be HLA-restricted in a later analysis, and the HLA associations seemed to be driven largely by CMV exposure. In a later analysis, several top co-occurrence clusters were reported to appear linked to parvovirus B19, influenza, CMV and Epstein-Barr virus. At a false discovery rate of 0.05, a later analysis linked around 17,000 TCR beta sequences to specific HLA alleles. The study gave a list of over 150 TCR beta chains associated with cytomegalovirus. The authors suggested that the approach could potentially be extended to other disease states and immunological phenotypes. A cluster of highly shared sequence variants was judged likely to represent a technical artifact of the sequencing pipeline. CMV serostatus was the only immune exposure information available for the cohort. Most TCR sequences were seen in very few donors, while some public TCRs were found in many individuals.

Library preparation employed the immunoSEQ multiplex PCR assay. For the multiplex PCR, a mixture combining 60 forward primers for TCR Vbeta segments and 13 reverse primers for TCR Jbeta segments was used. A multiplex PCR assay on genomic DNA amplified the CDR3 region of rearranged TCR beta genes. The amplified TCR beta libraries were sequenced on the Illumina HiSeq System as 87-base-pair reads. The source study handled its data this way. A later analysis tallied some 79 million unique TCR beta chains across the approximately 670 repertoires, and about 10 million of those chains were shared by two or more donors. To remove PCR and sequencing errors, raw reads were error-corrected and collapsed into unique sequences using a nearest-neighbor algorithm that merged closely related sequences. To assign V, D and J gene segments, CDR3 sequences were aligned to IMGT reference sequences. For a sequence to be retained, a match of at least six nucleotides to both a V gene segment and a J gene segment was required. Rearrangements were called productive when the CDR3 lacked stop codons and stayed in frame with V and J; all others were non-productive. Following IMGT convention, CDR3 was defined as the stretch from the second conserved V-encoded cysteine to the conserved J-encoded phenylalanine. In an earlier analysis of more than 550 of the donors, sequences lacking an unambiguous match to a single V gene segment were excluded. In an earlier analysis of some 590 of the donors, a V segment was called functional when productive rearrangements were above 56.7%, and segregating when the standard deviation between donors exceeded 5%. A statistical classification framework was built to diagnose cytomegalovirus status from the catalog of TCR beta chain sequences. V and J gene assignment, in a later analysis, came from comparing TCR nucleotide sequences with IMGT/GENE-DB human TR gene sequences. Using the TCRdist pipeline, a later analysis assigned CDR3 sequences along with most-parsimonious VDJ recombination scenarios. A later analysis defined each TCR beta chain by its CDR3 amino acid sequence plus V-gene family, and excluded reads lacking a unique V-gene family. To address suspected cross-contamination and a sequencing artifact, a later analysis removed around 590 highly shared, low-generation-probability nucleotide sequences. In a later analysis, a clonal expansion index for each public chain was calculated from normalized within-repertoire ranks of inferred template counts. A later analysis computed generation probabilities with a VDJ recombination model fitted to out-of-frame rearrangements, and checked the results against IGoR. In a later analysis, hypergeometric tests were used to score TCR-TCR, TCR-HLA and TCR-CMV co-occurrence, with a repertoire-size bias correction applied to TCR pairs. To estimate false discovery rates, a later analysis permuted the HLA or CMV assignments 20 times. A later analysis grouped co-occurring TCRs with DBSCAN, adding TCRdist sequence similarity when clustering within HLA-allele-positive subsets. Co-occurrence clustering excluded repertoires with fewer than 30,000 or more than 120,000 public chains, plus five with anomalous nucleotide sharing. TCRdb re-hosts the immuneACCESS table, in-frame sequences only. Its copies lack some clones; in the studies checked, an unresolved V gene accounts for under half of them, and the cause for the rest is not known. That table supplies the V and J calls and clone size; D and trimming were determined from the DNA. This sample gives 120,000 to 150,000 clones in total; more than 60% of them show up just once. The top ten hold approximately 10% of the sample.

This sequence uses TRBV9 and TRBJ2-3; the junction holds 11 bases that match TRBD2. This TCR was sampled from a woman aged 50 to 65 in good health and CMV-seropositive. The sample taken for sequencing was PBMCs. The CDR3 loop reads CASSAAVAGGRDTQYF. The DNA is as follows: TGTGCCAGCAGCGCTGCGGTAGCGGGGGGGCGAGATACGCAGTATTTT. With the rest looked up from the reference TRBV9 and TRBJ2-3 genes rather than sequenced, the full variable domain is DSGVTQTPKHLITATGQRVTLRCSPRSGDLSVYWYQQSLDQGLQFLIQYYNGEERAKGNILERFSAQQFPDLHSELNLSSLELGDSALYFCASSAAVAGGRDTQYFGPGTRLTVL.